This T cell receptor (beta chain) was sequenced for a study of human T cells and chemical hapten exposure. At the level of the study: Skin of the upper inner arm, approximately 2 cm by approximately 2 cm, received 2% DPC for sensitization. Weekly administration of diphenylcyclopropenone to the scalp of patients continued throughout the roughly 23-week study. Study-wide findings and caveats: TCRs at high frequency, those above 1 in 1000, did not change with DPC sensitization.

Time point reported: patch test 1, 2 weeks after DPC sensitization. Treatment indicated: therapeutic diphenylcyclopropenone sensitization with weekly scalp DPC. Whole blood, unfractionated, served as the material for total RNA extraction. Blood draws came first, before each patch test. TCRdb fed the RACE reads into MiXCR, producing one record per CDR3 protein. The sample carries some 53,000 distinct CDR3 sequences, 9.5% to 12% recorded once. This clonotype was counted only a few times. Antigen specificity is unknown. The TCR originated in a middle-aged woman with alopecia areata. Some clones in this sample may be carry-over from other donors' samples. Sample: whole blood, taken in connection with sensitization to the hapten diphenylcyclopropenone (DPC).

CDR3 bases: TGCAGTGCTAGTGAGTCGCGGGGCTCCTACGAGCAGTACTTC. Translation gives CSASESRGSYEQYF. V gene TRBV20-1 combines with J gene TRBJ2-7, with D possibly matching TRBD2 (6 bases). Germline CDR1 DFQATT, CDR2 SNEGSKA (reference sequence). The ends were cut back, 3 bases at V and 0 bases at J, with 12 bases in the middle. The CDR3 runs 14 residues.